This is a list of T cell receptor beta chains from one sample in a study of regulatory T cells in long-lasting Graves disease. TCRdb re-called the multiplex PCR reads through MiXCR, storing one row per CDR3 protein. The repertoire has some 200,000 distinct CDR3 sequences, approximately 19% of them found once; the top ten carry about 10%. The data also belong to a second study, concerning T cells in Graves' hyperthyroidism and ophthalmopathy.

Specimen: peripheral blood mononuclear cells (PBMCs), collected at new diagnosis, from a patient treated with antithyroid drugs. The receptors originated from a woman in her twenties or thirties with Graves disease. CDR3s leave out the opening cysteine and the closing phenylalanine or tryptophan.

>12|TRBV4-2|TRBJ1-5
ASSQVGAPQPQH
>11|TRBV20-1|TRBJ1-5
SALYGSNQPQH
>12|TRBV29-1|TRBJ1-2
SVSNPGQGFGYT
>11|TRBV6-2/TRBV6-3|TRBJ1-2
ASSETGGVGYT
>11|TRBV12-3/TRBV12-4|TRBJ1-5
ASSLQGGQPQH
>10|TRBV11-2|TRBJ2-5
ASSRIQETQY
>13|TRBV15|TRBJ1-2
ATSRARGGFSGYT
>17|TRBV20-1|TRBJ1-5
SARVGTGGRAAPVGTQH
>12|TRBV29-1|TRBJ1-2
SVEKKGHNYGYT
>14|TRBV2|TRBJ1-5
ASREQGQGDYQPQH
>13|TRBV4-2|TRBJ1-3
ASSQGRASGNTIY
>13|TRBV4-1|TRBJ1-1
ASSRPGGFDTEAF
>14|TRBV28|TRBJ1-5
ASRTGTPYSNQPQH
>13|TRBV19|TRBJ1-2
ASTVAGGRPGGYT
>13|TRBV6-1|TRBJ1-2
ASSEPPGNNYGYT
>14|TRBV4-1|TRBJ2-1
ASSQVGLADYGEQF
>15|TRBV5-5|TRBJ2-7
ASSLVRSGTGAYEQY
>13|TRBV6-1|TRBJ1-1
ARVGRQGPNTEAF
>13|TRBV2|TRBJ2-5
ASSTRRRHQETQY
>13|TRBV20-1|TRBJ2-3
SARLLAGRRDTQY
>14|TRBV20-1|TRBJ2-3
SARDWTGANTDTQY
>12|TRBV12-3/TRBV12-4|TRBJ2-7
ASSPQVPSYEQY
>11|TRBV2|.
ASSAQSKNIQY
>11|TRBV3-1|TRBJ1-2
ASFGTGPYGYT
>14|TRBV30|TRBJ2-1
AWSVKASGGANEQF
>17|TRBV19|TRBJ2-1
ASSPRGGRDLSSYNEQF
>13|TRBV6-1|TRBJ2-7
ASSPTEAGAYEQY
>13|TRBV28|TRBJ2-4
ASRGGTVAKNIQY
>13|TRBV15|TRBJ2-1
ATSRGRETYNEQF
>11|TRBV27|TRBJ2-7
ASSSFGRGEQY
>13|TRBV7-9|TRBJ2-7
AMGPGGTSSYEQY
>13|TRBV3-1|TRBJ2-5
ASSQEAPGLGAQY
>13|TRBV19|TRBJ2-5
ASSNLRGRGETQY
>12|TRBV19|TRBJ1-5
ASSIATENQPQH
>16|TRBV12-3/TRBV12-4|TRBJ2-1
ASSYRSPGSLRGNEQF
>12|TRBV19|TRBJ1-4
ASRDSGTGFKLF
>12|TRBV6-1|TRBJ1-5
ASILDSNNQPQH
>12|TRBV27|TRBJ2-7
ASSFDAGYYEQY
>10|TRBV13|TRBJ2-1
ASSPGGWKQF
>12|TRBV19|TRBJ1-1
ASSIDSAGSEAF
>14|TRBV2|TRBJ1-4
ASSPRGVLTNEKLF
>14|TRBV28|TRBJ1-2
ASSFGWKGTNYGYT
>15|TRBV25-1|TRBJ2-1
ASSDWTGGAGYNEQF
>11|TRBV11-2|TRBJ2-7
ASSSDTHYEQY
>20|TRBV7-2|TRBJ2-4
ASSLGTTPSAVNWLAKNIQY
>14|TRBV3-1|TRBJ1-2
ASSQEGTGGAGGYT
>14|TRBV5-1|TRBJ1-1
ASSLPSGQLNTEAF
>11|TRBV18|TRBJ2-7
ASSPPSGSEQY
>16|TRBV4-1|TRBJ2-7
ASSQRSSGRHSSYEQY
>13|TRBV2|TRBJ1-6
ASSEAVGGRSPLH
>11|TRBV12-3/TRBV12-4|TRBJ1-1
ASSLRVGVGAF
>13|TRBV3-1|TRBJ1-4
ASSPLGQGDEKLF
>15|TRBV18|TRBJ1-2
ASSPLPHTVGYYGYT
>12|TRBV5-1|TRBJ1-2
ASMKGGVDYGYT
>14|TRBV12-3/TRBV12-4|TRBJ1-5
ASSLGPGYSNQPQH
>11|TRBV19|TRBJ1-1
ASSRGQASEAF